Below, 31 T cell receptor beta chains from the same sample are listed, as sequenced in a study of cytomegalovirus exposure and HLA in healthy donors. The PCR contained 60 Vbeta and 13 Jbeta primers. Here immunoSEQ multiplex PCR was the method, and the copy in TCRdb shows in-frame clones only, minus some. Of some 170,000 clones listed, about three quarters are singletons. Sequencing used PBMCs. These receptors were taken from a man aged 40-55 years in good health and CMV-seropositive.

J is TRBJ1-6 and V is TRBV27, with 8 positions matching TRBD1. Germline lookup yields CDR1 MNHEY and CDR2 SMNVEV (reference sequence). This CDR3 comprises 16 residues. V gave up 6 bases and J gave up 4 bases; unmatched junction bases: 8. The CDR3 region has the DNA TGTGCCAGCAGCTCAGGGGGCGCTACGTATAATTCACCCCTCCACTTT. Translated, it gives CASSSGGATYNSPLHF.

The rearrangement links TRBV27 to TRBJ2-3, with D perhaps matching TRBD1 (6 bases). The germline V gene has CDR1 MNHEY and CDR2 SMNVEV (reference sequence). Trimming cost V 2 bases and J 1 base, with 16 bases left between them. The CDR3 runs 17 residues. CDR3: CASSLGSWGRGTDTQYF. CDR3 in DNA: TGTGCCAGCAGTTTAGGGTCTTGGGGGCGCGGCACAGATACGCAGTATTTT.

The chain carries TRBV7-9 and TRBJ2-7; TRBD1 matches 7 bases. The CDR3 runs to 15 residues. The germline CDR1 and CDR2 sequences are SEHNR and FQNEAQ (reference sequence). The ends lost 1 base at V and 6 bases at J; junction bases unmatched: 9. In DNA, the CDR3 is TGTGCCAGCAGCTTAGTGGCAGGGGGTATTATCGAGCAGTACTTC. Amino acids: CASSLVAGGIIEQYF.

CDR3 sequence reads: CASSWPYGWGERSTDTQYF. The CDR3 region has the DNA TGTGCCAGCAGCTGGCCCTATGGTTGGGGGGAGCGTAGCACAGATACGCAGTATTTT. The J gene is TRBJ2-3, the V gene TRBV7-9; D is perhaps TRBD2 (6 bases). V lost 4 bases to trimming and J lost 0 bases, with 23 bases between them. Germline values: CDR1 SEHNR, CDR2 FQNEAQ (reference sequence). The CDR3 is made up of 19 amino acids.

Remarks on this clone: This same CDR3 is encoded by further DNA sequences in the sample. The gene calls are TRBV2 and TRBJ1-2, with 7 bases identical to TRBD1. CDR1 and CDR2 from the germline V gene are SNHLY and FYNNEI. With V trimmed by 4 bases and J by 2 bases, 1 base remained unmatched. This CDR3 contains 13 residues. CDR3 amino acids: CASSAGQNYGYTF. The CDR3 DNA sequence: TGTGCCAGCAGTGCGGGACAGAACTATGGCTACACCTTC. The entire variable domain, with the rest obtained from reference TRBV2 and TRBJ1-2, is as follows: EPEVTQTPSHQVTQMGQEVILRCVPISNHLYFYWYRQILGQKVEFLVSFYNNEISEKSEIFDDQFSVERPDGSNFTLKIRSTKLEDSAMYFCASSAGQNYGYTFGSGTRLTVV.

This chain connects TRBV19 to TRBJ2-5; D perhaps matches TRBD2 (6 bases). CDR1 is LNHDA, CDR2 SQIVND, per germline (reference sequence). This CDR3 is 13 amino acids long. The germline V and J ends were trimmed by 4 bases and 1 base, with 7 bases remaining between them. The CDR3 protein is CASSRGLQETQYF. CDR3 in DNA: TGTGCCAGTAGTAGGGGACTCCAAGAGACCCAGTACTTC.

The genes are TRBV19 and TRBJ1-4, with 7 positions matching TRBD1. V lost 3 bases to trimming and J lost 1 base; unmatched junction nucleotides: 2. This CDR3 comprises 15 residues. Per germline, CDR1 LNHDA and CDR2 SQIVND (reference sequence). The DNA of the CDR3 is TGTGCCAGTAGTATGAGGGGGCAAACTAATGAAAAACTGTTTTTT. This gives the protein CASSMRGQTNEKLFF. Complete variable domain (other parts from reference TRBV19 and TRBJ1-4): DGGITQSPKYLFRKEGQNVTLSCEQNLNHDAMYWYRQDPGQGLRLIYYSQIVNDFQKGDIAEGYSVSREKKESFPLTVTSAQKNPTAFYLCASSMRGQTNEKLFFGSGTQLSVL.

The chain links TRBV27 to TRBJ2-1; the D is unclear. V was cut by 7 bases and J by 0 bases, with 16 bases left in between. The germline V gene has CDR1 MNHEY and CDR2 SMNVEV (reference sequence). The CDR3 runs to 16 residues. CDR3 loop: CASKLSTRRSYNEQFF. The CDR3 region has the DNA TGTGCCAGCAAATTATCGACTCGACGCTCCTACAATGAGCAGTTCTTC.

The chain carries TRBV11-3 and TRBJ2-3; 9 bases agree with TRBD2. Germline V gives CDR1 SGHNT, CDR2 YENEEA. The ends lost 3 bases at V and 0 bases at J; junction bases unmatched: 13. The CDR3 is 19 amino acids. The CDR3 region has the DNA TGTGCCAGCAGCTTCCTGAGGGGGGCGGGAGGGCACAGCACAGATACGCAGTATTTT. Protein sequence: CASSFLRGAGGHSTDTQYF.

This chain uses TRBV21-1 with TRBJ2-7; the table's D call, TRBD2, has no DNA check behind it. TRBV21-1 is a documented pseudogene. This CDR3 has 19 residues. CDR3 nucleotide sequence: TGTGCCAGCAGCAAAGAGGAATTAGGACTAGCGGGAGGGCCTAACGAGCAGTACTTC. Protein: CASSKEELGLAGGPNEQYF.

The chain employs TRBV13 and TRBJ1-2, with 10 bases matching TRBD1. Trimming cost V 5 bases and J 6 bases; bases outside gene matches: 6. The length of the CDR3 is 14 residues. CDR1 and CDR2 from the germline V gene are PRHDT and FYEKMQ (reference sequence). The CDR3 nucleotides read TGTGCCAGCAGCCGAGGGACAGGGGTTAATGGCTACACCTTC. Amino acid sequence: CASSRGTGVNGYTF.

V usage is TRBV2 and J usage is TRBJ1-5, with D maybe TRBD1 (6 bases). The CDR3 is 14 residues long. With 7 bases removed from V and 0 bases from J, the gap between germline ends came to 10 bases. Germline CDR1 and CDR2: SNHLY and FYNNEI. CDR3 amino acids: CASTKDSSNQPQHF. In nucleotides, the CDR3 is TGTGCCAGCACGAAGGACAGTAGCAATCAGCCCCAGCATTTT.

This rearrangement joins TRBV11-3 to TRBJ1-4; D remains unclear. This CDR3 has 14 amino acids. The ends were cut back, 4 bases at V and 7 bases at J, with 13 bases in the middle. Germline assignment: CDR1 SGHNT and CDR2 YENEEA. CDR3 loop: CASSSPDLSEKLFF. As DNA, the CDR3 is TGTGCCAGCAGCTCCCCGGACTTGAGTGAAAAACTGTTTTTT. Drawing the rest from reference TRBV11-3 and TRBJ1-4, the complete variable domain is EAGVVQSPRYKIIEKKQPVAFWCNPISGHNTLYWYLQNLGQGPELLIRYENEEAVDDSQLPKDRFSAERLKGVDSTLKIQPAELGDSAVYLCASSSPDLSEKLFFGSGTQLSVL.

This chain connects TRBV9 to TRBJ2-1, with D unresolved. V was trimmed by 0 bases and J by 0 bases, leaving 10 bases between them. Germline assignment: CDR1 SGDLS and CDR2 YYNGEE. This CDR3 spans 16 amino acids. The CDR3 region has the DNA TGTGCCAGCAGCGTAGGAGGAGTGAGCTCCTACAATGAGCAGTTCTTC. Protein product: CASSVGGVSSYNEQFF.

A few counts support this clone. The CDR3 is CASSQTGQTEAFF. CDR3 in DNA: TGTGCCAGCAGCCAGACAGGGCAAACTGAAGCTTTCTTT. V usage is TRBV7-9 and J usage is TRBJ1-1; 7 positions match TRBD1. Unmatched junction bases numbered 5, after V lost 5 bases and J lost 5 bases. This CDR3 is built from 13 residues. Germline-derived CDR1 and CDR2 are SEHNR and FQNEAQ (reference sequence).

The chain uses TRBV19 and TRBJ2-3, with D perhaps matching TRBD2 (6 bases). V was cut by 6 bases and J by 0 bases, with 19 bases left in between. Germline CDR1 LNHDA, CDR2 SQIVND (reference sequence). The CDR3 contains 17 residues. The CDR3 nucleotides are TGTGCCAGTAGCCATACCGCGGGACGGGTAAGCACAGATACGCAGTATTTT. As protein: CASSHTAGRVSTDTQYF.

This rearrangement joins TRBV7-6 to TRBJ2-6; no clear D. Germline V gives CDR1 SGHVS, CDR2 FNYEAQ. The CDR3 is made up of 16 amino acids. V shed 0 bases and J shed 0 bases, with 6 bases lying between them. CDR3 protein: CASSLAAASGANVLTF. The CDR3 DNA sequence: TGTGCCAGCAGCTTAGCGGCGGCCTCTGGGGCCAACGTCCTGACTTTC.

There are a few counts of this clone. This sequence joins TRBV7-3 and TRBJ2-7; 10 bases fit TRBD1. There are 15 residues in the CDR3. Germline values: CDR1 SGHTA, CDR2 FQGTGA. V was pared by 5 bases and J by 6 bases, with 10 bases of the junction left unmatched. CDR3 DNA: TGTGCCAGCAGCCCGGCAGGGACAGGGGTAGGCGAGCAGTACTTC. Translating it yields CASSPAGTGVGEQYF.

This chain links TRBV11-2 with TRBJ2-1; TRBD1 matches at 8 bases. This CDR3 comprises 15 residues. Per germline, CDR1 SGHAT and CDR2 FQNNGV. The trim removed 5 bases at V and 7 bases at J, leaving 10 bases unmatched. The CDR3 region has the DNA TGTGCCAGCAGCCCTCTGGGGACAGGTAATAATGAGCAGTTCTTC. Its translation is CASSPLGTGNNEQFF.

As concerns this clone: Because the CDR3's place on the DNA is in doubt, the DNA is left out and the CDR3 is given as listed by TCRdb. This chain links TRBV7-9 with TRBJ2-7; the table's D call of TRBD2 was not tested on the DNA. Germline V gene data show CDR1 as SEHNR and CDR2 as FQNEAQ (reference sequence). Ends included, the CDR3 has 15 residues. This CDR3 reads CASSTSTSGVFEQYF.

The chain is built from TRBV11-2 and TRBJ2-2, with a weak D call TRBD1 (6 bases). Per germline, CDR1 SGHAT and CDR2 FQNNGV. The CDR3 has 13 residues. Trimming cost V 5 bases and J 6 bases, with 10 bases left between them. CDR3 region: CASSLNRAGELFF. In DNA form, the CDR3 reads TGTGCCAGCAGCCTCAACAGGGCCGGGGAGCTGTTTTTT.

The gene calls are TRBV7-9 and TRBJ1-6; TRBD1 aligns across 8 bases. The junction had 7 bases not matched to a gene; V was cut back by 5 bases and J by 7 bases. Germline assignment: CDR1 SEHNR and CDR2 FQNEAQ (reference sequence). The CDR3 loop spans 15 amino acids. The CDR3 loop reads CASSLGGQENSPLHF. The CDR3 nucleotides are TGTGCCAGCAGCCTGGGGGGACAGGAAAATTCACCCCTCCACTTT.

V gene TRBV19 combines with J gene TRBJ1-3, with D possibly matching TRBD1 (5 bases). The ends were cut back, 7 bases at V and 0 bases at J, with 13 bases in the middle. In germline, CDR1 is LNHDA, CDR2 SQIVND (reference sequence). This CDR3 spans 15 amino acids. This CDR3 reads CASTGGVPSGNTIYF. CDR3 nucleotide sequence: TGTGCCAGTACCGGGGGGGTTCCCTCTGGAAACACCATATATTTT.

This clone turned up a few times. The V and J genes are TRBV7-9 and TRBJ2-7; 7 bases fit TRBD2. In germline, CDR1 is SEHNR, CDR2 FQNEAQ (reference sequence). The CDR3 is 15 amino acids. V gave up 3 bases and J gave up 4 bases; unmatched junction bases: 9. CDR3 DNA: TGTGCCAGCAGCTTTTCGGCTAGCGGTACGTACGAGCAGTACTTC. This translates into CASSFSASGTYEQYF.

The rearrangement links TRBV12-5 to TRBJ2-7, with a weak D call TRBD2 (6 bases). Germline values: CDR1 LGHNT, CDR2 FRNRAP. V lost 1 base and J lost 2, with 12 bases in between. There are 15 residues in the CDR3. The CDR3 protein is CASGLAGAGPYEQYF. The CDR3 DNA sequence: TGTGCTAGTGGTTTGGCTGGAGCGGGTCCCTACGAGCAGTACTTC. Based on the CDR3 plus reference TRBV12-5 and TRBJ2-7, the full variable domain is DARVTQTPRHKVTEMGQEVTMRCQPILGHNTVFWYRQTMMQGLELLAYFRNRAPLDDSGMPKDRFSAEMPDATLATLKIQPSEPRDSAVYFCASGLAGAGPYEQYFGPGTRLTVT.

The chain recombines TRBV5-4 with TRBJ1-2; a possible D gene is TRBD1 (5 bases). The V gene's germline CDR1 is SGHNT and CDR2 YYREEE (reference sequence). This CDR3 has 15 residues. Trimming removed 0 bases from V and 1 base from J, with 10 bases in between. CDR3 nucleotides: TGTGCCAGCAGCTTGGCCATAGGGGTTAACTATGGCTACACCTTC. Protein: CASSLAIGVNYGYTF.

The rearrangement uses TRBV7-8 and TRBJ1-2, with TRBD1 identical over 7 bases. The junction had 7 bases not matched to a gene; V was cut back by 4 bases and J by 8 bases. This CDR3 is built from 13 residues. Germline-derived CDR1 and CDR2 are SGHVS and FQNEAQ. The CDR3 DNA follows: TGTGCCAGCAGCTCCCACCAGGGGGGCGGCTACACCTTC. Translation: CASSSHQGGGYTF.

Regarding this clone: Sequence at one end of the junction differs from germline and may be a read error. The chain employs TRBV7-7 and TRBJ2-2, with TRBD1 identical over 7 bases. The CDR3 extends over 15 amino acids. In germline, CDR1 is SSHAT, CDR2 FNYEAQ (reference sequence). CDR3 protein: CASSRDSANTGELFF. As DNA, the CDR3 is TGTGCTAGCAGCCGGGACAGCGCGAACACCGGGGAGCTGTTTTTT.

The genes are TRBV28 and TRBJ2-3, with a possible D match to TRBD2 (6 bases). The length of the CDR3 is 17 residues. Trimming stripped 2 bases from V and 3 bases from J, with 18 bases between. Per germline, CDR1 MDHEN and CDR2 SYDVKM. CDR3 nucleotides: TGTGCCAGCAGTTTACCCCCTTTCGGGGGAGGTACAGATACGCAGTATTTT. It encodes CASSLPPFGGGTDTQYF.

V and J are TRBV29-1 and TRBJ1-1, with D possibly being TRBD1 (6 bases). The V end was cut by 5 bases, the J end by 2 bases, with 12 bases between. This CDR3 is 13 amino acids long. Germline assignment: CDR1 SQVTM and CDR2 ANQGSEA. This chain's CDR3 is CSVREGVNTEAFF. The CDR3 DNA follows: TGCAGCGTTCGTGAGGGGGTAAACACTGAAGCTTTCTTT. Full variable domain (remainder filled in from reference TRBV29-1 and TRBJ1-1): SAVISQKPSRDICQRGTSLTIQCQVDSQVTMMFWYRQQPGQSLTLIATANQGSEATYESGFVIDKFPISRPNLTFSTLTVSNMSPEDSSIYLCSVREGVNTEAFFGQGTRLTVV.

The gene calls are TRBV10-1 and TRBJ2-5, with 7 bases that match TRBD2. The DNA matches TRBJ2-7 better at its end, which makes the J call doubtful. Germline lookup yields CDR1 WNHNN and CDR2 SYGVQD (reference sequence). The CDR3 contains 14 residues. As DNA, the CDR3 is TGCGCCAGCAGTGTCGCTAGCGGTCCCCACGAGCAGTACTTC. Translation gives CASSVASGPHEQYF.